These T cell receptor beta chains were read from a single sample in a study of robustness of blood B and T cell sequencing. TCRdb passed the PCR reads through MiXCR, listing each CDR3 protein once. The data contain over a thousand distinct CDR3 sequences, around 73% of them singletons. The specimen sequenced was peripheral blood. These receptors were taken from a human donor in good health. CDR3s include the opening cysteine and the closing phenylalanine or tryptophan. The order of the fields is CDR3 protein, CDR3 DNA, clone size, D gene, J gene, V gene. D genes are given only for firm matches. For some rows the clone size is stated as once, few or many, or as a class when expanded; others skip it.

CDR3aa: CASRKDRGTDTQYF
CDR3nt: TGTGCCAGCAGAAAGGACAGGGGAACAGATACGCAGTATTTT
abundance: -
d_gene: TRBD1
j_gene: TRBJ2-3
v_gene: TRBV12-3/TRBV12-4

CDR3aa: CSARDWRRENIQYF
CDR3nt: TGCAGTGCTAGAGATTGGAGAAGAGAAAACATTCAGTACTTC
abundance: -
d_gene: -
j_gene: TRBJ2-4
v_gene: TRBV20-1

CDR3aa: CASSVDFGGRLFF
CDR3nt: TGTGCCAGCAGCGTCGACTTTGGGGGGAGGCTGTTTTTT
abundance: -
d_gene: -
j_gene: TRBJ1-4
v_gene: TRBV9

CDR3aa: CASSSDQGEQPQHF
CDR3nt: TGTGCCAGCAGCAGCGACCAGGGCGAGCAGCCCCAGCATTTT
abundance: -
d_gene: -
j_gene: TRBJ1-5
v_gene: TRBV7-3

CDR3aa: CASSPRQLYGYTF
CDR3nt: TGTGCCAGCAGTCCTCGACAGCTCTATGGCTACACCTTC
abundance: -
d_gene: -
j_gene: TRBJ1-2
v_gene: TRBV6-1

CDR3aa: CAISDALEGQGRPNTEAFF
CDR3nt: TGTGCCATCAGTGATGCTCTAGAGGGACAGGGGCGTCCGAACACTGAAGCTTTCTTT
abundance: large
d_gene: TRBD1
j_gene: TRBJ1-1
v_gene: TRBV10-3

CDR3aa: CASSPGLAGGARYEQYF
CDR3nt: TGTGCCAGCAGCCCGGGACTAGCGGGGGGAGCGAGGTACGAGCAGTACTTC
abundance: -
d_gene: TRBD2
j_gene: TRBJ2-7
v_gene: TRBV7-6

CDR3aa: CASSYRTGDTGELFF
CDR3nt: TGTGCCAGCAGTTACCGGACAGGGGACACCGGGGAGCTGTTTTTT
abundance: -
d_gene: TRBD1
j_gene: TRBJ2-2
v_gene: TRBV6-6

CDR3aa: CASSYSDRAYEQYF
CDR3nt: TGTGCCAGCAGTTACTCGGATCGTGCCTACGAGCAGTACTTC
abundance: -
d_gene: -
j_gene: TRBJ2-7
v_gene: TRBV6-5

CDR3aa: CASEQYRNTEAFF
CDR3nt: TGTGCTAGTGAGCAGTATCGGAACACTGAAGCTTTCTTT
abundance: -
d_gene: -
j_gene: TRBJ1-1
v_gene: TRBV12-5

CDR3aa: CASSDPSGGPSTDTQYF
CDR3nt: TGTGCCAGCAGTGATCCTAGCGGGGGGCCTAGCACAGATACGCAGTATTTT
abundance: -
d_gene: TRBD2
j_gene: TRBJ2-3
v_gene: TRBV6-1

CDR3aa: CSARLTGRDTEAFF
CDR3nt: TGCAGTGCTAGACTAACAGGGAGGGACACTGAAGCTTTCTTT
abundance: -
d_gene: -
j_gene: TRBJ1-1
v_gene: TRBV20-1

CDR3aa: CASSQGTAKLPNYGYTF
CDR3nt: TGCGCCAGCAGCCAAGGGACAGCTAAGCTCCCTAACTATGGCTACACCTTC
abundance: -
d_gene: -
j_gene: TRBJ1-2
v_gene: TRBV4-1

CDR3aa: CASSQSQVVAEAFF
CDR3nt: TGTGCCAGCAGCCAATCGCAGGTAGTTGCTGAAGCTTTCTTT
abundance: -
d_gene: -
j_gene: TRBJ1-1
v_gene: TRBV6-1

CDR3aa: CASSALSKGASGTEAFF
CDR3nt: TGTGCCAGTAGTGCGCTCTCGAAGGGGGCGAGTGGCACTGAAGCTTTCTTT
abundance: -
d_gene: TRBD1
j_gene: TRBJ1-1
v_gene: TRBV19

CDR3aa: CACDSGGAGQNEQFF
CDR3nt: TGTGCCTGTGATAGCGGGGGGGCCGGTCAGAATGAGCAGTTCTTC
abundance: -
d_gene: TRBD2
j_gene: TRBJ2-1
v_gene: TRBV6-1

CDR3aa: CASSSDPPGDYEQYF
CDR3nt: TGTGCCAGCAGTTCGGACCCTCCTGGAGACTACGAGCAGTACTTC
abundance: -
d_gene: -
j_gene: TRBJ2-7
v_gene: TRBV2

CDR3aa: CASSLDFYGYTF
CDR3nt: TGTGCCAGCAGCTTAGACTTTTATGGCTACACCTTC
abundance: -
d_gene: -
j_gene: TRBJ1-2
v_gene: TRBV11-2

CDR3aa: CALDVSGNYGYTF
CDR3nt: TGTGCCTTGGACGTATCTGGAAACTATGGCTACACCTTC
abundance: -
d_gene: -
j_gene: TRBJ1-2
v_gene: TRBV30

CDR3aa: CAWSEGSGNQPQHF
CDR3nt: TGTGCCTGGAGTGAAGGTAGTGGCAATCAGCCCCAGCATTTT
abundance: -
d_gene: -
j_gene: TRBJ1-5
v_gene: TRBV30

CDR3aa: CASSLELSTDTQYF
CDR3nt: TGCGCCAGCAGCTTGGAGCTAAGCACAGATACGCAGTATTTT
abundance: large
d_gene: -
j_gene: TRBJ2-3
v_gene: TRBV5-1

CDR3aa: CAISDGRRISGYTF
CDR3nt: TGTGCCATCAGTGATGGCAGACGGATTTCTGGCTACACCTTC
abundance: large
d_gene: -
j_gene: TRBJ1-2
v_gene: TRBV10-3

CDR3aa: CASSYSSPYNTEAFF
CDR3nt: TGTGCCAGCAGTTACTCGAGTCCATATAACACTGAAGCTTTCTTT
abundance: few
d_gene: -
j_gene: TRBJ1-1
v_gene: TRBV6-5

CDR3aa: CSATGTGSDIQYF
CDR3nt: TGCAGCGCCACCGGGACCGGCAGTGACATTCAGTACTTC
abundance: -
d_gene: -
j_gene: TRBJ2-4
v_gene: TRBV29-1

CDR3aa: CASSTGRSEQFF
CDR3nt: TGTGCCAGCAGCACAGGGAGGTCCGAGCAGTTCTTC
abundance: -
d_gene: -
j_gene: TRBJ2-1
v_gene: TRBV7-3

CDR3aa: CASSSSGGRNIQYF
CDR3nt: TGCGCCAGCAGCTCCTCAGGGGGGAGGAACATTCAGTACTTC
abundance: -
d_gene: -
j_gene: TRBJ2-4
v_gene: TRBV5-1

CDR3aa: CGGRESYGYTF
CDR3nt: TGCGGTGGGAGGGAATCCTATGGCTACACCTTC
abundance: -
d_gene: -
j_gene: TRBJ1-2
v_gene: TRBV29-1

CDR3aa: CASGLGLAGSNEQFF
CDR3nt: TGTGCTAGTGGTTTGGGACTAGCGGGGAGCAATGAGCAGTTCTTC
abundance: -
d_gene: TRBD2
j_gene: TRBJ2-1
v_gene: TRBV12-5

CDR3aa: CASSRTGSAYEQYF
CDR3nt: TGTGCCAGCAGTCGCACCGGGTCCGCCTACGAGCAGTACTTC
abundance: -
d_gene: -
j_gene: TRBJ2-7
v_gene: TRBV7-9

CDR3aa: CAWSPQYTEAFF
CDR3nt: TGTGCCTGGAGTCCTCAATACACTGAAGCTTTCTTT
abundance: -
d_gene: -
j_gene: TRBJ1-1
v_gene: TRBV30

CDR3aa: CASSLGSGGPSSYNEQFF
CDR3nt: TGTGCCAGCAGCTTAGGCAGCGGGGGCCCAAGCTCCTACAATGAGCAGTTCTTC
abundance: -
d_gene: TRBD2
j_gene: TRBJ2-1
v_gene: TRBV7-9

CDR3aa: CASSFGTLQPQHF
CDR3nt: TGTGCCAGCAGTTTTGGGACTCTACAGCCCCAGCATTTT
abundance: -
d_gene: -
j_gene: TRBJ1-5
v_gene: TRBV12-3/TRBV12-4

CDR3aa: CAISDASDSPFIYYTF
CDR3nt: TGTGCCATCAGTGACGCCTCGGACAGCCCCTTCATCTACTACACCTTC
abundance: -
d_gene: -
j_gene: TRBJ1-2
v_gene: TRBV10-3

CDR3aa: CASSDGGGADTQYF
CDR3nt: TGTGCCAGCAGTGATGGCGGGGGGGCAGATACGCAGTATTTT
abundance: large
d_gene: TRBD2
j_gene: TRBJ2-3
v_gene: TRBV6-1

CDR3aa: CASSIQGSNTGELFF
CDR3nt: TGTGCCAGTAGTATACAGGGGTCGAACACCGGGGAGCTGTTTTTT
abundance: -
d_gene: -
j_gene: TRBJ2-2
v_gene: TRBV19

CDR3aa: CASSLSQGALNQPQHF
CDR3nt: TGTGCCAGCAGTTTGAGCCAGGGGGCTCTCAATCAGCCCCAGCATTTT
abundance: -
d_gene: TRBD1
j_gene: TRBJ1-5
v_gene: TRBV28

CDR3aa: CASSSKRQGVGEQYF
CDR3nt: TGTGCCAGCAGCTCAAAGCGACAGGGTGTGGGCGAGCAGTACTTC
abundance: once
d_gene: TRBD1
j_gene: TRBJ2-7
v_gene: TRBV11-1

CDR3aa: CASSLDTPLRELGYGYTF
CDR3nt: TGTGCCAGCAGTTTAGACACCCCTCTGAGGGAGTTAGGCTATGGCTACACCTTC
abundance: -
d_gene: -
j_gene: TRBJ1-2
v_gene: TRBV28

CDR3aa: CASTSPRCPTYEQYF
CDR3nt: TGCGCCAGCACCTCACCCCGATGCCCGACCTACGAGCAGTACTTC
abundance: -
d_gene: -
j_gene: TRBJ2-7
v_gene: TRBV23-1

CDR3aa: CSVLAGSSYNEQFF
CDR3nt: TGCAGCGTACTAGCGGGTAGCTCCTACAATGAGCAGTTCTTC
abundance: -
d_gene: TRBD2
j_gene: TRBJ2-1
v_gene: TRBV29-1

CDR3aa: CASSYSGGGPYEQYF
CDR3nt: TGTGCCAGCAGTTACTCCGGCGGGGGGCCCTACGAGCAGTACTTC
abundance: -
d_gene: TRBD2
j_gene: TRBJ2-7
v_gene: TRBV6-5

CDR3aa: CASSLSVGYEQYF
CDR3nt: TGTGCCAGCAGTTTATCGGTGGGGTACGAGCAGTACTTC
abundance: -
d_gene: -
j_gene: TRBJ2-7
v_gene: TRBV27

CDR3aa: CASSIAGPRNTGELFF
CDR3nt: TGTGCCAGCAGCATAGCCGGGCCCCGAAACACCGGGGAGCTGTTTTTT
abundance: -
d_gene: -
j_gene: TRBJ2-2
v_gene: TRBV7-9

CDR3aa: CASSYLRTGGGYGYTF
CDR3nt: TGTGCCAGCAGTTATCTACGGACAGGGGGCGGGTATGGCTACACCTTC
abundance: hyperexpanded
d_gene: TRBD1
j_gene: TRBJ1-2
v_gene: TRBV6-2/TRBV6-3

CDR3aa: CASSYQRAYEQYF
CDR3nt: TGTGCCAGCAGTTACCAGCGGGCCTACGAGCAGTACTTC
abundance: -
d_gene: -
j_gene: TRBJ2-7
v_gene: TRBV6-2/TRBV6-3

CDR3aa: CASSLDGRGNQPQHF
CDR3nt: TGTGCCAGCAGCTTAGACGGGAGAGGCAATCAGCCCCAGCATTTT
abundance: -
d_gene: -
j_gene: TRBJ1-5
v_gene: TRBV7-6

CDR3aa: CASSPQQGWYEQYF
CDR3nt: TGTGCCAGCAGCCCGCAACAGGGGTGGTACGAGCAGTACTTC
abundance: -
d_gene: TRBD1
j_gene: TRBJ2-7
v_gene: TRBV7-6

CDR3aa: CASSSGVSADTQYF
CDR3nt: TGTGCCAGCAGCTCTGGGGTTTCCGCAGATACGCAGTATTTT
abundance: large
d_gene: -
j_gene: TRBJ2-3
v_gene: TRBV7-3

CDR3aa: CASSIGPSTDTKYF
CDR3nt: TGTGCCAGCAGCATCGGACCCAGCACAGATACGAAGTATTTT
abundance: -
d_gene: -
j_gene: TRBJ2-3
v_gene: TRBV5-6

CDR3aa: CASNREVTYEQYF
CDR3nt: TGTGCCAGCAACAGGGAGGTCACCTACGAGCAGTACTTC
abundance: -
d_gene: -
j_gene: TRBJ2-7
v_gene: TRBV6-1